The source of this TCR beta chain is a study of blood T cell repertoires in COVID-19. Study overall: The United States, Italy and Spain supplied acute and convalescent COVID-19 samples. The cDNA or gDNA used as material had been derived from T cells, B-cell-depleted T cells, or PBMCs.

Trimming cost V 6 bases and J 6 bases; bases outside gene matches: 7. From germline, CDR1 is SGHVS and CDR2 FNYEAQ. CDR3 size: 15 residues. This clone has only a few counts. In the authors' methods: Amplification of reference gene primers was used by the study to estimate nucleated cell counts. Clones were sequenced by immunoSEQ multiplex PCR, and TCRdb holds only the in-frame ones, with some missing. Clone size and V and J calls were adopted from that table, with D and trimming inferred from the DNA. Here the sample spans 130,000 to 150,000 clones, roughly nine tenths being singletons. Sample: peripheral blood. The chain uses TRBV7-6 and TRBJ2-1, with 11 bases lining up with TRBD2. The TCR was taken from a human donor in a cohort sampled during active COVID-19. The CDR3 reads CASRGSGGAVNEQFF. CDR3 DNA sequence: TGTGCCAGCAGGGGTAGCGGGGGGGCCGTCAATGAGCAGTTCTTC.